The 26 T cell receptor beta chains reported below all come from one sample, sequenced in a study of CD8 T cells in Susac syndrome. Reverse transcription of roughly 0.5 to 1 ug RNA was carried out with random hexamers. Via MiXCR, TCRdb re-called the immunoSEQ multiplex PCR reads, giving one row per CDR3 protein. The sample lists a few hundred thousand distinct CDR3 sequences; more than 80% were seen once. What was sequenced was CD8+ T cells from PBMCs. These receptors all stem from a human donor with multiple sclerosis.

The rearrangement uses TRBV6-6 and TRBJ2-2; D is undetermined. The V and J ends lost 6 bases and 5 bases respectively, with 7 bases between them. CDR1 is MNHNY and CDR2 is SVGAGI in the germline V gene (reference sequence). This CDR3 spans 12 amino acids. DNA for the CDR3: TGTGCCAGCAGCATCGGGACCGGGGAGCTGTTTTTT. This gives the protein CASSIGTGELFF.

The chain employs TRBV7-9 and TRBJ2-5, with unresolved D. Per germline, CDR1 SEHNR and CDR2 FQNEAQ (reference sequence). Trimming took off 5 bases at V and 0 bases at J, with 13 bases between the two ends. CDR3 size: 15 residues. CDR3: CASSGIGTDQETQYF. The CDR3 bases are TGTGCCAGCAGCGGAATAGGCACGGACCAAGAGACCCAGTACTTC. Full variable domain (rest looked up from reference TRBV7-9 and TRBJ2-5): DTGVSQNPRHKITKRGQNVTFRCDPISEHNRLYWYRQTLGQGPEFLTYFQNEAQLEKSRLLSDRFSAERPKGSFSTLEIQRTEQGDSAMYLCASSGIGTDQETQYFGPGTRLLVL.

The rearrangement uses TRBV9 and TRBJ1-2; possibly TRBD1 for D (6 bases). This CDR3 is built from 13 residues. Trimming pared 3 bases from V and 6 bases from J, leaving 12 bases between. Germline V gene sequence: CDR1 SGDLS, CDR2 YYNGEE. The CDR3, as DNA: TGTGCCAGCAGCGCCAGGGGTTTCCATGGCTACACCTTC. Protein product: CASSARGFHGYTF.

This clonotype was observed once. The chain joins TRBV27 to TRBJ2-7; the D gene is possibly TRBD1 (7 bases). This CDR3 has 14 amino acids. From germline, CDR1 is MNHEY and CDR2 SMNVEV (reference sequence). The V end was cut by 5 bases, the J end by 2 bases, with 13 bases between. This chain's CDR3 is CASSIQGTPYEQYF. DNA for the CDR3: TGTGCCAGCAGTATACAGGGGACTCCCTACGAGCAGTACTTC.

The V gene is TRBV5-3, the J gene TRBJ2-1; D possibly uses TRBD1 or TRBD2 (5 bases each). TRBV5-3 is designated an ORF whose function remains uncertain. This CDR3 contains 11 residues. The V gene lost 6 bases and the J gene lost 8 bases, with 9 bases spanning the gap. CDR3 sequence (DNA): TGTGCCAGAAACAGGCGGGATGAGCAGTTCTTC. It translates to CARNRRDEQFF.

CDR3 in DNA: TGTGCCAGCAGCTCCTACAGGGACCTCACTCCTCAATTGCCCCAGCATTTT. This encodes CASSSYRDLTPQLPQHF. V gene TRBV21-1 combines with J gene TRBJ1-5. TRBV21-1 is marked as a pseudogene. This CDR3 is built from 17 residues.

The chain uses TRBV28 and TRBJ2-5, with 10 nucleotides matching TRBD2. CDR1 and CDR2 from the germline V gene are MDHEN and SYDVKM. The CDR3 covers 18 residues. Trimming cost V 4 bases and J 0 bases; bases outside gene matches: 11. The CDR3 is CASSSLAGGTLYQETQYF. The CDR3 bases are TGTGCCAGCAGTTCCTTAGCGGGAGGCACCTTGTACCAAGAGACCCAGTACTTC.

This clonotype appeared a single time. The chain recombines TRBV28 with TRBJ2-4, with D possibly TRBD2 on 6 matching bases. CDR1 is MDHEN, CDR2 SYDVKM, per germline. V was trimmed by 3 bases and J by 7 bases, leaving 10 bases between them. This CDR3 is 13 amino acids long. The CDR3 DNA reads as TGTGCCAGCAGTTTGGACGGGGGTAACATTCAGTACTTC. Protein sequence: CASSLDGGNIQYF. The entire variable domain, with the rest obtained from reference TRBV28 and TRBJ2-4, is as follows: DVKVTQSSRYLVKRTGEKVFLECVQDMDHENMFWYRQDPGLGLRLIYFSYDVKMKEKGDIPEGYSVSREKKERFSLILESASTNQTSMYLCASSLDGGNIQYFGAGTRLSVL.

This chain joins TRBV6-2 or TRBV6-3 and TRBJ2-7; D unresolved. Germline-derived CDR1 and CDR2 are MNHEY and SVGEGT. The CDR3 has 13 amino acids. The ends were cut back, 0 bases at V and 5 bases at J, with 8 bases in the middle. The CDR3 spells CASSYSAVDEQYF. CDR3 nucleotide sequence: TGTGCCAGCAGTTACTCTGCGGTAGACGAGCAGTACTTC.

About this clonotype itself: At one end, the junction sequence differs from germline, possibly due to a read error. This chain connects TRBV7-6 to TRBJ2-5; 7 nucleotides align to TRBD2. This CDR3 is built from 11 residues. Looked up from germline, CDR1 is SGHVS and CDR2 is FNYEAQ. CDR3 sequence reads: CASSSREIQYF. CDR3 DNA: TGTGCCAGCAGCTCGCGGGAGATCCAGTACTTC.

In DNA form, the CDR3 reads TGCAGTGCTAGCGAGGGATACAATGAGCAGTTCTTC. Translating gives CSASEGYNEQFF. This chain connects TRBV20-1 to TRBJ2-1; a weak D match, TRBD2 (5 bases). V dropped 3 bases and J dropped 4 bases, with 7 bases sitting between them. Per germline, CDR1 DFQATT and CDR2 SNEGSKA (reference sequence). The CDR3 totals 12 residues.

The CDR3 sequence: CASSQSLGTGNNEQFF. The CDR3 DNA is TGTGCCAGCAGCCAATCTCTCGGGACAGGCAACAATGAGCAGTTCTTC. V usage is TRBV4-2 and J usage is TRBJ2-1; 8 bases are a match to TRBD1. CDR3 length: 16 amino acids. V shed 2 bases and J 5 bases; nucleotides not matched to a gene: 8. Germline V gives CDR1 LGHNA, CDR2 YNFKEQ.

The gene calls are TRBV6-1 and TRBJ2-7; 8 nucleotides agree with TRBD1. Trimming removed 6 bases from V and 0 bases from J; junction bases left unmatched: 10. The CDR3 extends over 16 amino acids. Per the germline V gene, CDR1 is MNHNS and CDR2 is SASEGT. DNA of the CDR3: TGTGCCAGCAGCCTAGAGAGACAGGGGTACTCCTACGAGCAGTACTTC. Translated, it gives CASSLERQGYSYEQYF.

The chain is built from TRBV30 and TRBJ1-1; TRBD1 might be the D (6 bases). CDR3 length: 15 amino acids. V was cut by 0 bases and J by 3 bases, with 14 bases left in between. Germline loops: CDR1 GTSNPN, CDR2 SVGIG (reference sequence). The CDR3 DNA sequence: TGTGCCTGGAGTGTACGGTGGGGGGCGGACACTGAAGCTTTCTTT. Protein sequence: CAWSVRWGADTEAFF.

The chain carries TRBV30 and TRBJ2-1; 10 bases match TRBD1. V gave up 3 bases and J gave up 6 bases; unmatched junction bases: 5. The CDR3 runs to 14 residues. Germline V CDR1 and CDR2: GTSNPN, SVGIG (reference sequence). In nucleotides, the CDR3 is TGTGCCTGGAGAGGACAGGGGGTGCCCAATGAGCAGTTCTTC. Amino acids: CAWRGQGVPNEQFF.

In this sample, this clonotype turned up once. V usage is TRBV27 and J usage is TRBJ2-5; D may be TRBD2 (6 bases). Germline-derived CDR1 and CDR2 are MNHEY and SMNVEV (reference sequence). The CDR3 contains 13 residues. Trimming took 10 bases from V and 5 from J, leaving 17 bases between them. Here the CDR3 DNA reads TGTGCCACCGCTCCAACTAGCTGGGAGACCCAGTACTTC. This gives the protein CATAPTSWETQYF.

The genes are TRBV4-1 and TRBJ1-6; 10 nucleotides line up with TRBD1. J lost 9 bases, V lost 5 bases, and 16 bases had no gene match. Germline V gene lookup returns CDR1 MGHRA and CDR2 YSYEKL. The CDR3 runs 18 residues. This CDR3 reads CASSARPGTGEIRSPLHF. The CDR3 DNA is TGCGCCAGCAGCGCCCGTCCGGGGACAGGGGAAATACGTTCACCCCTCCACTTT.

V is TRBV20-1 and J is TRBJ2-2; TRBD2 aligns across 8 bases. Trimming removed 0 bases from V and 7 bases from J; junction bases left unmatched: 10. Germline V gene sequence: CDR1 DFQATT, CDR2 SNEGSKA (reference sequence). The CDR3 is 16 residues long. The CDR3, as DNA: TGCAGTGCTAGAGATCTCGACGGGGGGGCGGGCGGGGAGCTGTTTTTT. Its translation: CSARDLDGGAGGELFF.

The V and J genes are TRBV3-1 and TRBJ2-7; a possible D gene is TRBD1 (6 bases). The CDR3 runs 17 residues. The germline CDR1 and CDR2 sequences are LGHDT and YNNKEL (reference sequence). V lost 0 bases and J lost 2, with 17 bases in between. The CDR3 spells CASSQDPNRDTAYEQYF. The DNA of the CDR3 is TGTGCCAGCAGCCAAGATCCCAACCGGGACACCGCCTACGAGCAGTACTTC.

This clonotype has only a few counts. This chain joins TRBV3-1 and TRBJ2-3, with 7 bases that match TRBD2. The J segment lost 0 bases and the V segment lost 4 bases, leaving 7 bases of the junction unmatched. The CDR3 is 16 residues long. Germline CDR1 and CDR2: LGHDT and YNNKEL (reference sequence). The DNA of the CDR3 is TGTGCCAGCAGCCCCACTGGGGGAGGGAGCACAGATACGCAGTATTTT. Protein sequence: CASSPTGGGSTDTQYF.

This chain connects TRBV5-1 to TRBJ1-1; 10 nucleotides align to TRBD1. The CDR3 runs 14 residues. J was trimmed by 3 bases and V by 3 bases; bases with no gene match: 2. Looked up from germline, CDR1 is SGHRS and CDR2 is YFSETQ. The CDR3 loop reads CASSWGTGDTEAFF. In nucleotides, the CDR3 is TGCGCCAGCAGCTGGGGGACAGGGGACACTGAAGCTTTCTTT.

CDR3 protein: CSVDSGTEAFF. CDR3 coding DNA: TGCAGCGTTGATTCCGGGACTGAAGCTTTCTTT. The chain combines TRBV29-1 with TRBJ1-1; D unclear. Germline V lookup: CDR1 SQVTM, CDR2 ANQGSEA. V was shortened by 3 bases and J by 5 bases, with 7 bases between the two germline ends. The CDR3 sequence is 11 residues long.

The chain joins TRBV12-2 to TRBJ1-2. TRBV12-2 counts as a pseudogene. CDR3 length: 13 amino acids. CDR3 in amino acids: CASRLGLAGGYTF. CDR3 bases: TGTGCAAGTCGCTTGGGACTTGCGGGTGGCTACACCTTC.

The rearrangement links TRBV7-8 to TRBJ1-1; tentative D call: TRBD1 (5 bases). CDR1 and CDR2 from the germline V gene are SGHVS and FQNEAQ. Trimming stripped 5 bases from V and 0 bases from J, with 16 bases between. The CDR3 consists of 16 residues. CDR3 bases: TGTGCCAGCAGCCCCTCCCCCGACAGCGTGAACACTGAAGCTTTCTTT. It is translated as CASSPSPDSVNTEAFF.

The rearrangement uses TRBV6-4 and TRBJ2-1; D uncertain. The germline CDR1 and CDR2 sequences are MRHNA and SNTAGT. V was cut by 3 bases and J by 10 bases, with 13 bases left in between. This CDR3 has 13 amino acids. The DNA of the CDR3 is TGTGCCAGCAGTGAGGGTGTCGTGGGGGAGCAGTTCTTC. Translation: CASSEGVVGEQFF.

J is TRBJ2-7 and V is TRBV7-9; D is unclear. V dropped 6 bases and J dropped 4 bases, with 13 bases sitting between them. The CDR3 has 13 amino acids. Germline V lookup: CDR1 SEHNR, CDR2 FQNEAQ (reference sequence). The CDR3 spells CASSTAEPYEQYF. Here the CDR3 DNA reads TGTGCCAGCAGTACTGCAGAACCTTACGAGCAGTACTTC.